The 9 T cell receptor beta chains below come from one sample, sequenced in a study of Graves' ophthalmopathy and Graves' hyperthyroidism. RNA transcripts were the source from which TCR beta CDR3 regions were amplified. HTBI-primed first-round RT-PCR preceded second-round multiplex PCR. TCRdb re-derived calls from the multiplex PCR reads in MiXCR, one entry per CDR3 protein. This sample has around 1.1 million distinct CDR3 sequences, with around a third found just once. Sequencing was carried out using peripheral blood or thyroid tissue (not recorded which). The origin of the receptors is an adult man with Graves' hyperthyroidism.

This clonotype was detected ten times or more. The genes are TRBV11-2 and TRBJ2-5; 8 bases are a match to TRBD1. The CDR3 extends over 15 amino acids. Germline V gene sequence: CDR1 SGHAT, CDR2 FQNNGV. V shed 4 bases, J shed 4 bases, and the junction held 8 bases outside the gene matches. Here the CDR3 reads CASSSVRGRRETQYF. CDR3 in DNA: TGTGCCAGCAGCTCCGTCAGGGGGCGCCGAGAGACCCAGTACTTC. The whole variable domain, remainder taken from reference TRBV11-2 and TRBJ2-5, is EAGVAQSPRYKIIEKRQSVAFWCNPISGHATLYWYQQILGQGPKLLIQFQNNGVVDDSQLPKDRFSAERLKGVDSTLKIQPAKLEDSAVYLCASSSVRGRRETQYFGPGTRLLVL.

This chain joins TRBV29-1 and TRBJ2-2, with 7 bases that match TRBD1. Germline CDR1 SQVTM, CDR2 ANQGSEA. The CDR3 is 14 amino acids. Trimming cost V 6 bases and J 4 bases; bases outside gene matches: 8. CDR3: CSVIRDSGTGELFF. DNA for the CDR3: TGCAGCGTAATCCGGGACAGTGGCACCGGGGAGCTGTTTTTT.

V gene TRBV10-2 combines with J gene TRBJ2-7, with D perhaps TRBD2 (6 bases). V shed 3 bases and J shed 4 bases, with 10 bases lying between them. The CDR3 runs to 13 residues. Per the germline V gene, CDR1 is WSHSY and CDR2 is SAAADI. The CDR3 region is CASSERRGYEQYF. The DNA for the CDR3 is TGCGCCAGCAGTGAAAGGCGGGGTTACGAGCAGTACTTC.

This clonotype has a count of ten or more. CDR3 protein: CASSYPRETQYF. Written as DNA, the CDR3 is TGTGCCAGCAGCTATCCCAGGGAGACCCAGTACTTC. The chain combines TRBV7-2 with TRBJ2-5; unclear D gene. V gave up 4 bases and J gave up 5 bases, with 8 bases separating them. The germline gives CDR1 SGHTA, CDR2 FQGNSA. The CDR3 consists of 12 residues.

The chain uses TRBV10-3 and TRBJ1-1, with TRBD1 matching over 9 bases. Germline V gene data show CDR1 as ENHRY and CDR2 as SYGVKD. Trimming at V came to 6 bases and at J to 1 base, leaving 18 bases not matched to a gene. CDR3 length: 19 amino acids. The CDR3: CAIRADRGVTEQPNTEAFF. The CDR3 nucleotides read TGTGCCATCAGAGCGGACAGGGGAGTGACAGAACAACCGAACACTGAAGCTTTCTTT.

V gene TRBV29-1 combines with J gene TRBJ1-2; no clear D gene. This CDR3 has 12 amino acids. CDR1 is SQVTM and CDR2 is ANQGSEA in the germline V gene. With 7 bases removed from V and 1 base from J, the gap between germline ends came to 10 bases. The chain's CDR3 is CSAGGGNYGYTF. CDR3 DNA: TGCAGCGCCGGAGGAGGTAACTATGGCTACACCTTC. The full variable domain, completed using reference TRBV29-1 and TRBJ1-2, is SAVISQKPSRDICQRGTSLTIQCQVDSQVTMMFWYRQQPGQSLTLIATANQGSEATYESGFVIDKFPISRPNLTFSTLTVSNMSPEDSSIYLCSAGGGNYGYTFGSGTRLTVV.

This clonotype was seen a handful of times. The genes are TRBV12-3 or TRBV12-4 and TRBJ2-7, with 9 bases aligning to TRBD2. The CDR3 runs to 12 residues. The trim removed 1 base at V and 12 bases at J, leaving 4 bases unmatched. The CDR3 loop is CASSLDSGRMYF. The CDR3 DNA reads as TGTGCCAGCAGTTTAGATAGCGGGAGAATGTACTTC.

This clonotype was seen a handful of times. V and J are TRBV4-3 and TRBJ1-3; no firm D call. V gave up 0 bases and J gave up 4 bases, with 16 bases separating them. The CDR3 is 17 amino acids. Germline CDR1 LGHNA, CDR2 YSLEER. In DNA form, the CDR3 reads TGCGCCAGCAGCCAAGATCTTCTAAGGGCTTTAGGAAACACCATATATTTT. Its protein product is CASSQDLLRALGNTIYF.

The V and J genes are TRBV20-1 and TRBJ1-5; tentative D call: TRBD1 (5 bases). This CDR3 has 13 amino acids. Germline values: CDR1 DFQATT, CDR2 SNEGSKA (reference sequence). V dropped 8 bases and J dropped 0 bases, with 11 bases sitting between them. The CDR3 DNA sequence: TGCAGTCCTGTCGGGGGTAGCAATCAGCCCCAGCATTTT. Protein: CSPVGGSNQPQHF.